This TCR beta chain was sequenced for a study of PD-1 blockade in classical Hodgkin lymphoma. General observations from the study: It was reported that newly diagnosed patients had less baseline TCR diversity than healthy donors.

With respect to this clone: Its antigen is undetermined.

The CDR3 loop spans 12 amino acids. From germline, CDR1 is MDHEN and CDR2 SYDVKM. Trimming left V 8 bases short and J 4 bases short, with 11 bases between. The repertoire was sequenced with immunoSEQ multiplex PCR; TCRdb's copy has only in-frame clones and lacks some. The data contain over 50,000 clones, approximately 73% of them singletons. There was relapse after autologous stem cell transplantation in every patient, and there was variation in brentuximab vedotin exposure. The material was peripheral blood mononuclear cells (PBMCs), obtained before the second cycle of nivolumab. This sequence originates from a human donor with classical Hodgkin lymphoma. The chain carries TRBV28 and TRBJ2-5, with D possibly matching TRBD1 (6 bases). The CDR3 loop is CASRSQGETQYF. The DNA for the CDR3 is TGTGCCAGCCGTTCACAGGGAGAGACCCAGTACTTC.